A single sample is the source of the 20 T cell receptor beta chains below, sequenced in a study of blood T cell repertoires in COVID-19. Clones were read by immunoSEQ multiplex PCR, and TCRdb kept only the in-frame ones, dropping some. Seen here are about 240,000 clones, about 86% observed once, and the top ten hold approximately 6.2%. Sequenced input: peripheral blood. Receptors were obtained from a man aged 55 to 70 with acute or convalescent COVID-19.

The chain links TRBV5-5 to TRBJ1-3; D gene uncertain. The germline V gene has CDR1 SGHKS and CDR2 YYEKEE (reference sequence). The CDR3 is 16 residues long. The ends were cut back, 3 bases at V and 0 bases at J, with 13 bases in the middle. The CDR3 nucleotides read TGTGCCAGCAGCTACGGGATCATATCCTCTGGAAACACCATATATTTT. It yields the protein CASSYGIISSGNTIYF.

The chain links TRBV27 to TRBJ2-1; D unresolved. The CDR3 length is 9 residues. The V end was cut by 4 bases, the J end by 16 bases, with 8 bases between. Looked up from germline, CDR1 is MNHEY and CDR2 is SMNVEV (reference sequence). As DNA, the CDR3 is TGTGCCAGCAGTTCCCCACACTTCTTC. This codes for CASSSPHFF.

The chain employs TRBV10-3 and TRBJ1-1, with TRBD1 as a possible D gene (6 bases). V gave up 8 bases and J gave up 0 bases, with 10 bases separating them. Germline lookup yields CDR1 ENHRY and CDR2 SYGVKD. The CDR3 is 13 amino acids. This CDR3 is CAIQRDMNTEAFF. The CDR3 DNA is TGTGCCATCCAAAGGGACATGAACACTGAAGCTTTCTTT.

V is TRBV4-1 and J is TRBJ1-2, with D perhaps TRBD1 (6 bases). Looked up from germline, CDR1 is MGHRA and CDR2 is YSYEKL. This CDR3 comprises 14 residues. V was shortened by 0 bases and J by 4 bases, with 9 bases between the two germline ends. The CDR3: CASSQEYRVYGYTF. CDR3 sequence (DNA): TGCGCCAGCAGCCAAGAGTACAGGGTCTATGGCTACACCTTC.

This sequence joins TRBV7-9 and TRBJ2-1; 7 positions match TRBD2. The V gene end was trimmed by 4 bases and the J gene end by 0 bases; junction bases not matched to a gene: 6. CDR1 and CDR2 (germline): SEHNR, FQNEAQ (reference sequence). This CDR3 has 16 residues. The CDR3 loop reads CASSWRLAASYNEQFF. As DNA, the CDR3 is TGTGCCAGCAGCTGGAGGCTAGCGGCCTCCTACAATGAGCAGTTCTTC.

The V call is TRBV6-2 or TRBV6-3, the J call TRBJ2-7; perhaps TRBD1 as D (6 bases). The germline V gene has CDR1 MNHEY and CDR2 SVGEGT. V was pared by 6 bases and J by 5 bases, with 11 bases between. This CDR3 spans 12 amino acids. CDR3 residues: CASSTQGNEQYF. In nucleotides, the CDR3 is TGTGCCAGCAGCACACAGGGAAACGAGCAGTACTTC.

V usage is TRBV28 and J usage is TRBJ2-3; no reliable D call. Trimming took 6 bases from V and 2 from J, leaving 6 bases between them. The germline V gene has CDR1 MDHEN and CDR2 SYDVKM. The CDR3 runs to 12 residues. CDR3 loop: CASSLFTDTQYF. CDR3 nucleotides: TGTGCCAGCAGCCTCTTCACAGATACGCAGTATTTT.

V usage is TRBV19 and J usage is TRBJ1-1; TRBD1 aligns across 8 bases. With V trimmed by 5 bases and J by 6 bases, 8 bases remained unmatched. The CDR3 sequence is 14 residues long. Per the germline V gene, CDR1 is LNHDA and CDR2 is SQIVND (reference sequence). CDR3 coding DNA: TGTGCCAGTAGTGCCAGGACAGGGATAGCTGAAGCTTTCTTT. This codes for CASSARTGIAEAFF.

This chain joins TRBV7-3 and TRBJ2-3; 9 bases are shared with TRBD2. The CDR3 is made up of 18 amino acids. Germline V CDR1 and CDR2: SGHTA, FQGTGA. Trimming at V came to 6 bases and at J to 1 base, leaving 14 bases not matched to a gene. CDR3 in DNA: TGTGCCAGCAGTATTAAGGCGGGAGGGTTGAGGGGCACAGATACGCAGTATTTT. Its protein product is CASSIKAGGLRGTDTQYF.

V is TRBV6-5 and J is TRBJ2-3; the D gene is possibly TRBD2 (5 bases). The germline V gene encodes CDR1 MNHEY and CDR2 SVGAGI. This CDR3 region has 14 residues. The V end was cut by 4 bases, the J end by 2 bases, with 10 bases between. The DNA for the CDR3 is TGTGCCAGCAGTTTCGGCGGGTACACAGATACGCAGTATTTT. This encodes CASSFGGYTDTQYF.

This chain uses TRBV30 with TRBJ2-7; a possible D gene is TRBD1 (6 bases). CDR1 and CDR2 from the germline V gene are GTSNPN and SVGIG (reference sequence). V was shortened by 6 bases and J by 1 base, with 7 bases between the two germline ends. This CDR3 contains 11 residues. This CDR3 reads CACRGSYEQYF. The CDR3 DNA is TGTGCCTGCAGGGGTTCCTACGAGCAGTACTTC.

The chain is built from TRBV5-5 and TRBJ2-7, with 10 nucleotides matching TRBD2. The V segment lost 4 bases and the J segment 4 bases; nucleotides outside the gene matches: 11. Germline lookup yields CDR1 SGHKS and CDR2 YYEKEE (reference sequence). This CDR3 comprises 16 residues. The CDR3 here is CASSLDLAGALYEQYF. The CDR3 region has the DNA TGTGCCAGCAGCCTGGACCTAGCGGGAGCTTTATACGAGCAGTACTTC.

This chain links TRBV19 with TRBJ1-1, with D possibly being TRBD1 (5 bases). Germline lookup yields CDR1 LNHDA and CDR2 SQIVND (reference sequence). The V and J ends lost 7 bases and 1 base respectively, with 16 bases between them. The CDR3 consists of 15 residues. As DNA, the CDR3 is TGTGCCAGTATGCTGGGGGGGGGACGGAACACTGAAGCTTTCTTT. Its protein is CASMLGGGRNTEAFF. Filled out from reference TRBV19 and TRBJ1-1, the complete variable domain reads DGGITQSPKYLFRKEGQNVTLSCEQNLNHDAMYWYRQDPGQGLRLIYYSQIVNDFQKGDIAEGYSVSREKKESFPLTVTSAQKNPTAFYLCASMLGGGRNTEAFFGQGTRLTVV.

The CDR3 DNA is TGTGCCAGCAGCGCACTAGCGGGAACAGATACGCAGTATTTT. Residues: CASSALAGTDTQYF. V is TRBV7-3 and J is TRBJ2-3; TRBD2 aligns across 10 bases. The CDR3 covers 14 residues. V shed 5 bases and J 3 bases; nucleotides not matched to a gene: 2. The V gene's germline CDR1 is SGHTA and CDR2 FQGTGA.

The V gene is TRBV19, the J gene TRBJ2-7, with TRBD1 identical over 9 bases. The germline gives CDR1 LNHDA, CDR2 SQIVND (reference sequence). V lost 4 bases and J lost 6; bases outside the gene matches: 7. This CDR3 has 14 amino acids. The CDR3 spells CASSTSGTGTEQYF. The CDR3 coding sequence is TGTGCCAGTAGTACATCCGGGACAGGGACCGAGCAGTACTTC.

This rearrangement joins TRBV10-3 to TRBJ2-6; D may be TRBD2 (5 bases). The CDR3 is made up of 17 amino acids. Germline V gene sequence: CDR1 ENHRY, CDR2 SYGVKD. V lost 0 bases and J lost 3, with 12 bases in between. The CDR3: CAISESTEGIGANVLTF. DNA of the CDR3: TGTGCCATCAGTGAGTCGACTGAGGGCATTGGGGCCAACGTCCTGACTTTC.

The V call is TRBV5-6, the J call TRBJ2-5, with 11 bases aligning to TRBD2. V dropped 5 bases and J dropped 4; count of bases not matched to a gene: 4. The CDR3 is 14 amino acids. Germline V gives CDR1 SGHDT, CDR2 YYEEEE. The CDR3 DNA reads TGTGCCAGCAGACTAGCGGGAGAGGGAGAGACCCAGTACTTC. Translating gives CASRLAGEGETQYF.

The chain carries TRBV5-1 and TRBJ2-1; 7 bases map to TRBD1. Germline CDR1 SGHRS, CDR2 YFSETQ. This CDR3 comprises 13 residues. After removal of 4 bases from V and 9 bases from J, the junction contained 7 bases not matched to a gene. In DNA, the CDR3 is TGCGCCAGCAGCCTCGACAGGGCGACTGAGCAGTTCTTC. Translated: CASSLDRATEQFF.

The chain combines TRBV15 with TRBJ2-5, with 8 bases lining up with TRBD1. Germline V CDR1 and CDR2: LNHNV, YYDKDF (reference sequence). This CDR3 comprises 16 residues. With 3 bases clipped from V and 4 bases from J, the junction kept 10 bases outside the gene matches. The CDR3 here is CATSSLRQGWIETQYF. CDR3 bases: TGTGCCACCAGCAGCCTAAGACAGGGGTGGATAGAGACCCAGTACTTC. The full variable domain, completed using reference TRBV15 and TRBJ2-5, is DAMVIQNPRYQVTQFGKPVTLSCSQTLNHNVMYWYQQKSSQAPKLLFHYYDKDFNNEADTPDNFQSRRPNTSFCFLDIRSPGLGDTAMYLCATSSLRQGWIETQYFGPGTRLLVL.

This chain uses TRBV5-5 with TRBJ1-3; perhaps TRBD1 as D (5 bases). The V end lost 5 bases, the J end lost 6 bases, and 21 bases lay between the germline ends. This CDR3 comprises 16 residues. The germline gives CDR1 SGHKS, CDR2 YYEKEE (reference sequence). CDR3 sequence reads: CASSRLPGTDLNTIYF. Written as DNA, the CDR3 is TGTGCCAGCAGTCGACTCCCGGGGACTGATTTAAACACCATATATTTT.